This T cell receptor (beta chain) derives from a study of regulatory T cells in long-lasting Graves disease. Time point noted: newly diagnosed GD, antithyroid drugs for less than 3 months. Following extraction of RNA from PBMCs, that RNA was used to make the TCR library. Peripheral blood, roughly 10 milliliters of it, was drawn into EDTA tubes. Many counts were recorded for this clonotype. Trimming removed 3 bases at V and 5 bases at J, with 14 bases between. The CDR3 contains 13 residues. Germline CDR1 DFQATT, CDR2 SNEGSKA (reference sequence). With iRepertoire HTBI primers and Arm-PCR of CDR3 regions, TCR beta libraries were built. TCRdb ran MiXCR on the multiplex PCR reads and lists one entry per CDR3 protein. The table includes fewer than 650,000 distinct CDR3 sequences, around 16% detected once. These data were also reused for a study on T cells in Graves' hyperthyroidism and ophthalmopathy. From that paper: The study used the HTBI primer set for a first-round RT-PCR of the TCR CDR3.

The sample consisted of peripheral blood mononuclear cells (PBMCs), taken at new diagnosis, from a patient treated with antithyroid drugs. The chain carries TRBV20-1 and TRBJ2-7, with D perhaps matching TRBD2 (6 bases). The sequence came from a man younger than 35 with Graves disease. CDR3 sequence: CSARYRELDEQYF. CDR3 nucleotide sequence: TGCAGTGCTAGGTATCGGGAGCTCGACGAGCAGTACTTC.